This TCR beta chain was captured in a study of shared clonotypes between healthy human individuals. The overall study: Three plates were used per donor for CD4 naive, three for CD4 memory, two for CD8 naive and one for CD8 memory.

CD8 cells regarded as naive lacked CD45RO, were positively chosen for CCR7, and omitted terminally differentiated effector memory CD45RA+ cells. Participating donors were healthy, HIV-negative adults free of recent acute infections or vaccinations. TCRdb keeps only in-frame clones here, not all; method: immunoSEQ multiplex PCR. The sample shows around 550,000 clones, around 96% of them seen only once. The sample consisted of naive CD8+ T cells sorted from blood. This sequence originates from a woman in her thirties in good health.

The CDR3 DNA reads TGTGCCAGCAGTCTTGGGCTAGCGGGAGAGGGTGAGCAGTTCTTC. It specifies CASSLGLAGEGEQFF. The chain recombines TRBV27 with TRBJ2-1; 10 positions agree with TRBD2. The germline V gene encodes CDR1 MNHEY and CDR2 SMNVEV (reference sequence). Trimming took 5 bases from V and 9 from J; bases not matched to a gene: 10. The CDR3 consists of 15 residues.